The sequence of this T cell receptor (beta chain) was determined in a study of CD8 T cells in ankylosing spondylitis. Study-level findings and limits: Ankylosing spondylitis blood appeared to carry a characteristic TCR beta motif of several highly homologous variants.

TCRdb recomputed calls from the 5' RACE reads with MiXCR, one row per CDR3 protein. Among about 27,000 distinct CDR3 sequences, roughly 7.3% were seen once, and the ten largest hold 25% to 30%. This clonotype was counted ten times or more. As yet, its antigen is unknown. Germline lookup yields CDR1 MGHDK and CDR2 SYGVNS. Trimming removed 5 bases from V and 6 bases from J, with 10 bases in between. The CDR3 runs to 13 residues. This receptor was obtained from a male donor with ankylosing spondylitis or in good health (not recorded which). V gene TRBV25-1 combines with J gene TRBJ2-2; no firm D call. The sequencing sample was made of blood. DNA of the CDR3: TGTGCCAGCAGTTCTAGTGGGGCCGGGGAGCTGTTTTTT. This encodes CASSSSGAGELFF.